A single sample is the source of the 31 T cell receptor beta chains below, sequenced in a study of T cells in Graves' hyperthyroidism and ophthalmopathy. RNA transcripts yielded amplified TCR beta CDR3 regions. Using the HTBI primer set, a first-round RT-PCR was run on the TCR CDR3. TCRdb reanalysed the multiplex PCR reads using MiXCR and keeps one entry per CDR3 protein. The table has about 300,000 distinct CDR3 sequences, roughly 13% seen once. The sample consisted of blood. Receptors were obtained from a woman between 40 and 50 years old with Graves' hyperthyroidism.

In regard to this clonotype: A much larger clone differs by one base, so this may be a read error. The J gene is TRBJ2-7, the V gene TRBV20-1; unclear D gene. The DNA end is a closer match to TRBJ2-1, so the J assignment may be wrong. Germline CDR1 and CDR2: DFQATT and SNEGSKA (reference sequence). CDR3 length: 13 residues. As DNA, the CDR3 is TGCAGTGCCGGCGGATTCGGTGCCTACGAGCAGTTCTTC. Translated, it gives CSAGGFGAYEQFF.

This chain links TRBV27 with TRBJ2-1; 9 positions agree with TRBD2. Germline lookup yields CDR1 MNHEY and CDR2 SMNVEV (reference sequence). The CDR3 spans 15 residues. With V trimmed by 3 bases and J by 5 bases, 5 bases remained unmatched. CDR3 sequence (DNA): TGTGCCAGCAGTTTCGGCGGGAGGGAACACAATGAGCAGTTCTTC. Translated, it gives CASSFGGREHNEQFF.

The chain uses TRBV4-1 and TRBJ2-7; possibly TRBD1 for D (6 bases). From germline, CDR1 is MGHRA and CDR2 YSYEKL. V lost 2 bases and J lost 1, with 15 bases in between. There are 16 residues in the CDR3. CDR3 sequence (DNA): TGCGCCAGCAGCCAATTACTTCTCGGACAGTCCTACGAGCAGTACTTC. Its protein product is CASSQLLLGQSYEQYF.

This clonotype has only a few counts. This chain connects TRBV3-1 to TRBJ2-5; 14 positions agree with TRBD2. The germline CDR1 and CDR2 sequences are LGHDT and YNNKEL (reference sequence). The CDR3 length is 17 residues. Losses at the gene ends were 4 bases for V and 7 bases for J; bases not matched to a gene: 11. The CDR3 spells CASSRAGTSGRRGTQYF. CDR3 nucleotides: TGTGCCAGCAGCCGGGCCGGGACTAGCGGGAGAAGGGGGACCCAGTACTTC.

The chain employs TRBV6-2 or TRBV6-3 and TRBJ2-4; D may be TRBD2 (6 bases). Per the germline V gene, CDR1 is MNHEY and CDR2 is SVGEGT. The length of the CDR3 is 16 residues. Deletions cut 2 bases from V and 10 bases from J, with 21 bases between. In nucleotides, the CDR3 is TGTGCCAGCAGTTACACACCGGGACTCCGGAGTGGGATTCAGTACTTC. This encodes CASSYTPGLRSGIQYF.

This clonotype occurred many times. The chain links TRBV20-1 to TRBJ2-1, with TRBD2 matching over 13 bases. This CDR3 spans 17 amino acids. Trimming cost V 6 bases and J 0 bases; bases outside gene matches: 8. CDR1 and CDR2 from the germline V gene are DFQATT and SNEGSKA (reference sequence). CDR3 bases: TGCAGTGCGCGGACTAGCGGGGGAGCTGTCTCCTACAATGAGCAGTTCTTC. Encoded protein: CSARTSGGAVSYNEQFF.

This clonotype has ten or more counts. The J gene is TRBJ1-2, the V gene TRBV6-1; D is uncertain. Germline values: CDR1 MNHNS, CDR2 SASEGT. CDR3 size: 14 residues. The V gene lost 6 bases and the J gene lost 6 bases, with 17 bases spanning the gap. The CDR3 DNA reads TGTGCCAGCAGGCGGAATCTGGGTAGTGATGGCTACACCTTC. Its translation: CASRRNLGSDGYTF.

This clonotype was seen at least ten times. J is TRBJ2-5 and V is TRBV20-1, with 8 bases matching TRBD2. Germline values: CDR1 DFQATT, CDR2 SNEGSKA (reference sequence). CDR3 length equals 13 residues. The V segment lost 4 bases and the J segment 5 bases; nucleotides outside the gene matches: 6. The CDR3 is CSATPAGAETQYF. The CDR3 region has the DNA TGCAGTGCTACCCCAGCGGGGGCGGAGACCCAGTACTTC.

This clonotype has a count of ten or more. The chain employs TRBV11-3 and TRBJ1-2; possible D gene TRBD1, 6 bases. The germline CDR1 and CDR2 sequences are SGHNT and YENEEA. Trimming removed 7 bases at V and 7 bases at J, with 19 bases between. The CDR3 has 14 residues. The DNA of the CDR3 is TGTGCCAGCACTCGGACAGCGAGGGAGGCTGGCTACACCTTC. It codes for CASTRTAREAGYTF.

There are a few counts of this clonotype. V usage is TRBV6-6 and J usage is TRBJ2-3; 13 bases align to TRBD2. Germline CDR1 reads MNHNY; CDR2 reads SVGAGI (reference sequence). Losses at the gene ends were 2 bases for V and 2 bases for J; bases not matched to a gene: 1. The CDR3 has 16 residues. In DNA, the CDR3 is TGTGCCAGCAGTTACGGGACTAGCGGGGACACAGATACGCAGTATTTT. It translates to CASSYGTSGDTDTQYF.

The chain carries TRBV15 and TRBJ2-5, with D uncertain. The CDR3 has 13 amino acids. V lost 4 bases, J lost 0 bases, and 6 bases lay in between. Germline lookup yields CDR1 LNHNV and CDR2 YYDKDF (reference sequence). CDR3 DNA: TGTGCCACCAGCACCCGGGACCAAGAGACCCAGTACTTC. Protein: CATSTRDQETQYF.

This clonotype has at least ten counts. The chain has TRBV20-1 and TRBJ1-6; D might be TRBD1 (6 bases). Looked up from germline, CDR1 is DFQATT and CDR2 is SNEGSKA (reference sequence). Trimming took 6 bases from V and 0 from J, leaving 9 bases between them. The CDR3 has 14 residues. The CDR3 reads CSAPRGSYNSPLHF. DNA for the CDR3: TGCAGTGCGCCCAGGGGCTCCTATAATTCACCCCTCCACTTT.

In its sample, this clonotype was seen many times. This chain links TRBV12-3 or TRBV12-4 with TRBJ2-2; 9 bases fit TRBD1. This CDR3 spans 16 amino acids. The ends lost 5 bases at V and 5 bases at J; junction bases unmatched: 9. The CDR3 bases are TGTGCCAGCAGTAGATGGGACAGGGCGCGGACCGGGGAGCTGTTTTTT. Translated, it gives CASSRWDRARTGELFF.

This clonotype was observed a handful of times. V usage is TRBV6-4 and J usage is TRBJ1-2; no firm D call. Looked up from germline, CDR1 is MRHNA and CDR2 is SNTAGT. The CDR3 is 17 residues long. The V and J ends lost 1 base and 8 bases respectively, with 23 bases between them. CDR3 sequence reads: CASSDYTRPGAIDGYTF. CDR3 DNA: TGTGCCAGCAGTGACTACACAAGACCAGGTGCTATCGACGGCTACACCTTC.

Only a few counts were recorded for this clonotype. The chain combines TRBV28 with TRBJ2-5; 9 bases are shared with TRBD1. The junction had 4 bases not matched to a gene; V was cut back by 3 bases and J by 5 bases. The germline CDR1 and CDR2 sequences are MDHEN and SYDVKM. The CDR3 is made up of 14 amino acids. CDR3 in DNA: TGTGCCAGCAGTTTGTGGACAGGGGAGGAGACCCAGTACTTC. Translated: CASSLWTGEETQYF.

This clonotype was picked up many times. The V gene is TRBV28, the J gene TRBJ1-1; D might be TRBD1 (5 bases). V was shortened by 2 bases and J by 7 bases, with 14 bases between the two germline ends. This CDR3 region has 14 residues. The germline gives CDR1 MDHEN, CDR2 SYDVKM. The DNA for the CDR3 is TGTGCCAGCAGTTTACGAGGGGTCCGAGATGAAGCTTTCTTT. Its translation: CASSLRGVRDEAFF.

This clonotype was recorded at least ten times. CDR3 DNA sequence: TGTGCCAGCAGCCCCCCGACGGGGACCGGGGAGCTGTTTTTT. Protein sequence: CASSPPTGTGELFF. The rearrangement links TRBV5-5 to TRBJ2-2; TRBD2 might be the D (5 bases). Germline loops: CDR1 SGHKS, CDR2 YYEKEE (reference sequence). The CDR3 runs to 14 residues. Trimming removed 4 bases from V and 5 bases from J, with 12 bases in between.

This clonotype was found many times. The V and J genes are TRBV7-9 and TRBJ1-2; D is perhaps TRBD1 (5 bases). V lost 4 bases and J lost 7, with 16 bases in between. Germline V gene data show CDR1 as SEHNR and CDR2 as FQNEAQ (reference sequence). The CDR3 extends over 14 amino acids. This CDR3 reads CASSSAGTSGGYTF. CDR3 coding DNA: TGTGCCAGCAGCTCCGCCGGGACGTCCGGTGGCTACACCTTC.

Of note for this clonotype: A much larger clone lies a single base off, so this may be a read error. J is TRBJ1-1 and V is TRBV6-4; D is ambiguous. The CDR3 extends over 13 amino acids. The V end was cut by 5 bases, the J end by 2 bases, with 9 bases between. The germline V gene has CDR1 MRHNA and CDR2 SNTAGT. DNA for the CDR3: TGTGCCAGCAGTAACCAGAGCAACACTGAAGCTTTCTTT. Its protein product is CASSNQSNTEAFF.

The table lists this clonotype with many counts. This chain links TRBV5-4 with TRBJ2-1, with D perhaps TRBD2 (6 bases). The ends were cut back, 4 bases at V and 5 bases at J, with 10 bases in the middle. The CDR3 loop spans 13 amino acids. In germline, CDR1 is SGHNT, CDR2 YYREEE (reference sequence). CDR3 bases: TGTGCCAGCAGCCTTGCGGGACACAATGAGCAGTTCTTC. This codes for CASSLAGHNEQFF.

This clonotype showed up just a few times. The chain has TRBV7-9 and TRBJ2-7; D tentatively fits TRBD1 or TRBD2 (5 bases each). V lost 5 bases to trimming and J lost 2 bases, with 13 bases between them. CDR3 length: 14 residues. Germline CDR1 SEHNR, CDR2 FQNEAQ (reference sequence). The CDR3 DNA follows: TGTGCCAGCAGCACCGGGACGGTAGCCTACGAGCAGTACTTC. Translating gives CASSTGTVAYEQYF.

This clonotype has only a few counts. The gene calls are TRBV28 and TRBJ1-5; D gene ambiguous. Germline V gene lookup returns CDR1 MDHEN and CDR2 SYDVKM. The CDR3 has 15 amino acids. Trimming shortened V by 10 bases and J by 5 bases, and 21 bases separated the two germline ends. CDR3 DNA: TGTGCCACCCCTGGCCCTGGGAACGCCGATCAGCCCCAGCATTTT. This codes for CATPGPGNADQPQHF.

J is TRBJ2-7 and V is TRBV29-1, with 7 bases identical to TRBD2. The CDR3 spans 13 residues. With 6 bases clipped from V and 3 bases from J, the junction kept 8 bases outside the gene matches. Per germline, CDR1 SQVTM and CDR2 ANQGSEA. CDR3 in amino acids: CSVRPGLHYEQYF. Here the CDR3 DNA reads TGCAGCGTAAGACCGGGACTACACTACGAGCAGTACTTC.

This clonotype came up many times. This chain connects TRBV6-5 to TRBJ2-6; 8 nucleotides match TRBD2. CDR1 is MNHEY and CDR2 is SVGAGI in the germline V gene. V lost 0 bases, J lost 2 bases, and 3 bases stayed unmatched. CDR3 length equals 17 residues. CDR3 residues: CASSYSLAGTGANVLTF. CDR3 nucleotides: TGTGCCAGCAGTTACTCTTTAGCGGGAACTGGGGCCAACGTCCTGACTTTC.

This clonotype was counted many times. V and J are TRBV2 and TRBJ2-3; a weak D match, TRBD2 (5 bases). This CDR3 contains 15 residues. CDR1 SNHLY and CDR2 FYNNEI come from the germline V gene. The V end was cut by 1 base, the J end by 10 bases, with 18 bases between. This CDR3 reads CASSEGSSFEGAQYF. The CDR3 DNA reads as TGTGCCAGCAGTGAAGGCAGCAGCTTCGAGGGAGCGCAGTATTTT.

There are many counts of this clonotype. The CDR3 is CSAPFGDRVTDTQYF. CDR3 nucleotide sequence: TGCAGTGCCCCATTTGGGGACAGGGTCACAGATACGCAGTATTTT. The J gene is TRBJ2-3, the V gene TRBV20-1; 9 bases are a match to TRBD1. The CDR3 is 15 amino acids. Germline V gene sequence: CDR1 DFQATT, CDR2 SNEGSKA (reference sequence). The V gene end was trimmed by 6 bases and the J gene end by 2 bases; junction bases not matched to a gene: 9.

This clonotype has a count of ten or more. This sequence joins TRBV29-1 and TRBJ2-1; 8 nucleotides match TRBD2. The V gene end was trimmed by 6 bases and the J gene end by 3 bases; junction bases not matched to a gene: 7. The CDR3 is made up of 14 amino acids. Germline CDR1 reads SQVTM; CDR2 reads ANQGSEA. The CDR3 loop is CSVLPGLGYNEQFF. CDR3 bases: TGCAGCGTCCTACCGGGACTAGGCTACAATGAGCAGTTCTTC.

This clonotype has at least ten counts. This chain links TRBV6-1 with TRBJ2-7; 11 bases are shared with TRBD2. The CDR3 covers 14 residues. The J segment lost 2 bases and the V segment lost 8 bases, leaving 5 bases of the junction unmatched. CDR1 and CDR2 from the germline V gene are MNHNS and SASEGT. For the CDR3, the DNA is TGTGCCAGCTTCGGGACTAGCGGACCCTACGAGCAGTACTTC. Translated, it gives CASFGTSGPYEQYF.

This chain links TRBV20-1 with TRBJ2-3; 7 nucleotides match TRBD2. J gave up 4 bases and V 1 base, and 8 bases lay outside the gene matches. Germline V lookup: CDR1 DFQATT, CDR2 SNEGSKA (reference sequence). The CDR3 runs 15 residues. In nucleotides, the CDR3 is TGCAGTGCTAGAGCGGGCGGGAGTCTGGCAGATACGCAGTATTTT. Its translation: CSARAGGSLADTQYF.

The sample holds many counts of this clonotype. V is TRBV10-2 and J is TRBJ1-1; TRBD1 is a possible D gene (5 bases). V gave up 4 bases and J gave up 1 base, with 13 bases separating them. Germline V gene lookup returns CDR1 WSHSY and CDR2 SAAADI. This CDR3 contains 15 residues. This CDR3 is CASSVGGQGNTEAFF. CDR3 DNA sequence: TGCGCCAGCAGTGTCGGCGGTCAGGGGAACACTGAAGCTTTCTTT.

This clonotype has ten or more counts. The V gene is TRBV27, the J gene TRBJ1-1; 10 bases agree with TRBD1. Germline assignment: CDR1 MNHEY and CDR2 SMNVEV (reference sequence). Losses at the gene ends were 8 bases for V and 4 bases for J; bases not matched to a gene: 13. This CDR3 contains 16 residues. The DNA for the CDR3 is TGTGCCAGCGGCCCAGACAGGGGGCGAGGTAGCACTGAAGCTTTCTTT. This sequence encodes CASGPDRGRGSTEAFF.